This TCR beta chain was captured by sequencing in a study of CD8+ T cells in alopecia areata. Study overall: The study gave treated patients oral tofacitinib at 5 to 10 mg twice daily.

Of note for this clone: Its antigen is still unknown.

Regarding treatment: oral pan-JAK inhibitor, 5-10 mg twice daily. The researchers isolated CD4+ and CD8+ T cells from PBMCs by sorting. Sequencing relied on a cDNA template that was reverse transcribed from extracted RNA. Using immunoSEQ multiplex PCR, the repertoire was profiled, and TCRdb retains in-frame clones only, with some absent. The data hold about 190,000 clones, with more than 55% observed a single time. Study-wide results and limits: In scalp and blood, many expanded lesional clones persisted during tofacitinib. An increase in clonality over normal scalp was evident in lesional scalp, especially alopecia totalis/universalis.

This receptor was obtained from a human donor with alopecia areata. The sample was CD4+ T cells sorted from blood, taken at week 4, from a patient treated with tofacitinib.

In nucleotides, the CDR3 is TGTGCCAGCAGTACGGCAGGGTCCTACGAGCAGTACTTC. This translates into CASSTAGSYEQYF. V usage is TRBV27 and J usage is TRBJ2-7; possible D gene TRBD1, 5 bases. V lost 5 bases and J lost 1, with 9 bases in between. Germline loops: CDR1 MNHEY, CDR2 SMNVEV (reference sequence). This CDR3 is 13 amino acids long.